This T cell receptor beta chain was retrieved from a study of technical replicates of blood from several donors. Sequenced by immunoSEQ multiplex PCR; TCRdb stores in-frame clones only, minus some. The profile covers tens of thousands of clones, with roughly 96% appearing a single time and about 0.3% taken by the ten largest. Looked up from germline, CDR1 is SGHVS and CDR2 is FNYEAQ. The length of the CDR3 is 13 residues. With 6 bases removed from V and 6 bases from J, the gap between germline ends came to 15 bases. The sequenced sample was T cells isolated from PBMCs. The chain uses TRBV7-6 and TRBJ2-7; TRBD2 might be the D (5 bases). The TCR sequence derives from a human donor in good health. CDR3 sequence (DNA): TGTGCCAGCAGTCTCTTCGAGCGGCGCGAGCAGTACTTC. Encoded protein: CASSLFERREQYF. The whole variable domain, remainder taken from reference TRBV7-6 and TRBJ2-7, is GAGVSQSPRYKVTKRGQDVALRCDPISGHVSLYWYRQALGQGPEFLTYFNYEAQQDKSGLPNDRFSAERPEGSISTLTIQRTEQRDSAMYRCASSLFERREQYFGPGTRLTVT.